This T cell receptor beta chain originates from a study of T cells in Graves' hyperthyroidism and ophthalmopathy. Findings and caveats of the study: Blood samples included most of the expanded thyroid clonotypes exceeding 0.001.

Deletions cut 7 bases from V and 8 bases from J, with 20 bases between. This CDR3 has 15 residues. Germline V gene sequence: CDR1 MNHEY, CDR2 SMNVEV (reference sequence). The TCR beta CDR3 regions underwent amplification using RNA transcripts as the source. The primer set for the first-round RT-PCR of the TCR CDR3 was HTBI. TCRdb reprocessed the multiplex PCR reads via MiXCR and lists one record per CDR3 protein. Among fewer than 700,000 distinct CDR3 sequences listed, 17% were seen once. Concerning this clonotype itself: Its cognate antigen is unknown.

The gene calls are TRBV27 and TRBJ1-4; D is ambiguous. The sequence was collected from a woman between 18 and 30 years old with Graves' ophthalmopathy. The sequenced sample consisted of blood. Here the CDR3 DNA reads TGTGCCAGCACCGTCCCGGAACGGGTTACGGAAAAACTGTTTTTT. Amino acids: CASTVPERVTEKLFF.